The next 6 T cell receptor beta chains were all read from a single sample in a study of T and B cells in COVID-19 patients. BIOMED2 TRB-A/B primer pools were used in multiplex TRB PCR. Each CDR3 protein gets one entry after TCRdb re-called the multiplex PCR reads with MiXCR. The sample has roughly 7,400 distinct CDR3 sequences, roughly 28% seen once. TRB was amplified from about 260-540 ng of blood genomic DNA. Sequencing was performed on blood. These receptor sequences come from a human donor with active COVID-19.

The chain uses TRBV15 and TRBJ2-4; D possibly corresponds to TRBD2 (5 bases). Germline assignment: CDR1 LNHNV and CDR2 YYDKDF (reference sequence). V lost 3 bases, J lost 0 bases, and 9 bases lay in between. CDR3 size: 15 residues. CDR3 sequence reads: CATSREVLAKNIQYF. The CDR3 coding sequence is TGTGCCACCAGCAGGGAGGTTCTAGCCAAAAACATTCAGTACTTC.

Relative to its sample, this clonotype is medium-sized. The chain uses TRBV6-5 and TRBJ2-1; D not certain. The V gene lost 5 bases and the J gene lost 7 bases, with 6 bases spanning the gap. Germline V gene data show CDR1 as MNHEY and CDR2 as SVGAGI. This CDR3 contains 11 residues. CDR3 coding DNA: TGTGCCAGCAGTCTAGAGAATGAGCAGTTCTTC. It is translated as CASSLENEQFF.

The chain combines TRBV20-1 with TRBJ1-2; possible D gene TRBD1, 6 bases. Per the germline V gene, CDR1 is DFQATT and CDR2 is SNEGSKA (reference sequence). V lost 6 bases and J 8 bases, leaving 16 bases between the germline ends. The CDR3 covers 12 residues. CDR3 nucleotides: TGCAGTGCCGCACAGGGATTAACGGGCTACACCTTC. It encodes CSAAQGLTGYTF.

By share, this clonotype counts as medium-sized. The chain has TRBV5-6 and TRBJ2-5, with 11 bases fitting TRBD1. V lost 0 bases to trimming and J lost 4 bases; unmatched junction nucleotides: 5. CDR1 and CDR2 (germline): SGHDT, YYEEEE. CDR3 length: 16 residues. The CDR3 spells CASSLVGQGAGETQYF. For the CDR3, the DNA is TGTGCCAGCAGCTTGGTTGGACAGGGGGCCGGAGAGACCCAGTACTTC.

This clonotype has only a few counts. This rearrangement joins TRBV10-3 to TRBJ1-5; 7 nucleotides align to TRBD1. CDR1 and CDR2 from the germline V gene are ENHRY and SYGVKD. This CDR3 comprises 14 residues. V shed 5 bases, J shed 6 bases, and the junction held 7 bases outside the gene matches. Here the CDR3 reads CAISIQGTGQPQHF. The CDR3 DNA reads as TGTGCCATCAGTATACAGGGGACGGGTCAGCCCCAGCATTTT.

V usage is TRBV10-3 and J usage is TRBJ2-1, with D unresolved. The CDR3 runs 15 residues. Trimming removed 4 bases from V and 8 bases from J, with 18 bases in between. Germline CDR1 and CDR2: ENHRY and SYGVKD. The CDR3: CAISADDKGSDEQFF. The CDR3 DNA is TGTGCCATCAGTGCCGACGACAAGGGATCCGATGAGCAGTTCTTC.